The entry below gives a single T cell receptor (beta chain) sequence along with its context. Its target is not known. This CDR3 has 13 amino acids. The germline V gene has CDR1 ENHRY and CDR2 SYGVKD. Trimming removed 6 bases from V and 1 base from J; junction bases left unmatched: 2. The protocol was immunoSEQ multiplex PCR, while the TCRdb copy is restricted to in-frame clones and leaves out a portion. The sample carries more than 150,000 clones, approximately 80% recorded once. The sample is drawn from a study of cytomegalovirus exposure and HLA in healthy donors. About the study: The approximately 690 first-cohort repertoires and the 130 or so validation repertoires shared the same platform, a later analysis reported. Study-wide points: A list of about 160 TCR beta chains associated with cytomegalovirus was given.

The chain couples TRBV10-3 to TRBJ2-7; TRBD1 aligns across 8 bases. This TCR derives from a man aged 18 to 29 in good health and CMV-seropositive. Sequenced material: PBMCs. The CDR3 DNA is TGTGCCATCAGGCGGGACAGGTCCTACGAGCAGTACTTC. Its translation: CAIRRDRSYEQYF.